What follows are 20 T cell receptor beta chains derived from one specimen sequenced in a study of T cell changes during pregnancy in multiple sclerosis. Profiled with immunoSEQ multiplex PCR; TCRdb holds only in-frame clones, not every one. The sample lists 48,000 or so clones, around 90% occurring once. Here the sequenced sample was CD4+ T cells from peripheral blood mononuclear cells, taken in the second trimester of pregnancy. These receptors all come from a female donor with multiple sclerosis, enrolled in a pregnancy study.

This clone was found a few times. The V call is TRBV28, the J call TRBJ2-1, with 12 positions matching TRBD2. Germline V gene data show CDR1 as MDHEN and CDR2 as SYDVKM. Germline trimming cut 7 bases from V and 5 bases from J; bases unmatched to any gene: 12. The CDR3 loop spans 17 amino acids. CDR3 nucleotides: TGTGCCAGCACCCGCTTGGCAGGACTAGCGGGAAACAATGAGCAGTTCTTC. This codes for CASTRLAGLAGNNEQFF.

This sequence joins TRBV5-1 and TRBJ2-7, with D perhaps matching TRBD2 (6 bases). Trimming left V 4 bases short and J 0 bases short, with 11 bases between. Germline CDR1 is SGHRS and CDR2 is YFSETQ. CDR3 length: 14 amino acids. The CDR3 is CASSISGSSYEQYF. Here the CDR3 DNA reads TGCGCCAGCAGCATTAGCGGCAGCTCCTACGAGCAGTACTTC.

V gene TRBV19 combines with J gene TRBJ2-3; D remains ambiguous. Germline V gene sequence: CDR1 LNHDA, CDR2 SQIVND (reference sequence). V lost 1 base to trimming and J lost 4 bases, with 9 bases between them. The CDR3 spans 14 residues. The CDR3 sequence: CASSIVRIADTQYF. The CDR3 DNA reads as TGTGCCAGTAGTATAGTCCGAATAGCAGATACGCAGTATTTT.

CDR3: CASSVGESNEQFF. CDR3 DNA: TGTGCCAGCAGCGTAGGAGAGTCCAATGAGCAGTTCTTC. The rearrangement links TRBV9 to TRBJ2-1; D call uncertain. The germline CDR1 and CDR2 sequences are SGDLS and YYNGEE. The length of the CDR3 is 13 residues. V lost 0 bases to trimming and J lost 6 bases, with 7 bases between them.

CDR3 coding DNA: TGTGCCAGTACCCAGAGACTGCGGACCGGGGAGCTGTTTTTT. This translates into CASTQRLRTGELFF. The J gene is TRBJ2-2, the V gene TRBV19; no firm D call. V gave up 7 bases and J gave up 5 bases, with 14 bases separating them. CDR3 size: 14 residues. Germline V lookup: CDR1 LNHDA, CDR2 SQIVND (reference sequence).

This chain joins TRBV11-2 and TRBJ2-1; TRBD2 matches 12 bases. The CDR3 covers 15 residues. Germline V CDR1 and CDR2: SGHAT, FQNNGV. V shed 5 bases and J 8 bases; nucleotides not matched to a gene: 7. The CDR3 loop is CASSPLAGGPHEQFF. The CDR3 DNA sequence: TGTGCCAGCAGCCCCCTAGCGGGAGGGCCCCATGAGCAGTTCTTC.

This chain uses TRBV5-1 with TRBJ2-3, with TRBD1 identical over 7 bases. Germline CDR1 SGHRS, CDR2 YFSETQ. V lost 0 bases and J lost 2; bases outside the gene matches: 3. The CDR3 loop spans 15 amino acids. Here the CDR3 reads CASSLEGQPTDTQYF. The CDR3 coding sequence is TGCGCCAGCAGCTTGGAGGGACAGCCCACAGATACGCAGTATTTT.

This clone came up once. V gene TRBV28 combines with J gene TRBJ1-5, with TRBD1 identical over 9 bases. The CDR3 length is 17 residues. Germline CDR1 reads MDHEN; CDR2 reads SYDVKM. Trimming removed 7 bases from V and 6 bases from J; junction bases left unmatched: 16. Here the CDR3 reads CASTGGVAGQGGQPQHF. In nucleotides, the CDR3 is TGTGCCAGCACCGGGGGGGTTGCGGGACAGGGCGGTCAGCCCCAGCATTTT. Based on the CDR3 plus reference TRBV28 and TRBJ1-5, the full variable domain is DVKVTQSSRYLVKRTGEKVFLECVQDMDHENMFWYRQDPGLGLRLIYFSYDVKMKEKGDIPEGYSVSREKKERFSLILESASTNQTSMYLCASTGGVAGQGGQPQHFGDGTRLSIL.

This chain's CDR3 is CASIYGQLLNYGYTF. Written as DNA, the CDR3 is TGTGCCAGCATCTATGGACAGTTACTAAACTATGGCTACACCTTC. The chain uses TRBV5-6 and TRBJ1-2, with D possibly TRBD1 on 6 matching bases. Trimming stripped 6 bases from V and 2 bases from J, with 17 bases between. The CDR3 spans 15 residues. CDR1 SGHDT and CDR2 YYEEEE come from the germline V gene.

The gene calls are TRBV12-5 and TRBJ1-2, with 7 bases lining up with TRBD1. Germline CDR1 reads LGHNT; CDR2 reads FRNRAP. The CDR3 has 14 amino acids. Losses at the gene ends were 5 bases for V and 7 bases for J; bases not matched to a gene: 10. For the CDR3, the DNA is TGTGCTAGTGGTACAGGGGTGGTATTCCGTGGCTACACCTTC. Its protein product is CASGTGVVFRGYTF.

This rearrangement joins TRBV29-1 to TRBJ1-1; D is unclear. V was pared by 6 bases and J by 2 bases, with 4 bases between. Germline CDR1 reads SQVTM; CDR2 reads ANQGSEA. The CDR3 is made up of 10 amino acids. The CDR3 DNA is TGCAGCGTGGCTAACACTGAAGCTTTCTTT. It yields the protein CSVANTEAFF.

Written as DNA, the CDR3 is TGTGCCAGCACCCAGGGGGTGAACTATGGCTACACCTTC. This codes for CASTQGVNYGYTF. The rearrangement links TRBV6-6 to TRBJ1-2; 7 bases align to TRBD1. This CDR3 has 13 residues. Trimming took 7 bases from V and 2 from J; bases not matched to a gene: 4. CDR1 and CDR2 from the germline V gene are MNHNY and SVGAGI (reference sequence).

This chain links TRBV4-1 with TRBJ2-3; 9 nucleotides agree with TRBD1. The V and J ends lost 1 base and 0 bases, in that order; junction bases with no gene match: 8. The germline V gene encodes CDR1 MGHRA and CDR2 YSYEKL. This CDR3 spans 18 amino acids. The CDR3 protein is CASSQVVKGQGSTDTQYF. The CDR3 nucleotides read TGCGCCAGCAGCCAAGTGGTGAAGGGACAGGGCAGCACAGATACGCAGTATTTT.

V is TRBV30 and J is TRBJ2-7; 9 bases line up with TRBD1. Germline V lookup: CDR1 GTSNPN, CDR2 SVGIG (reference sequence). V was pared by 0 bases and J by 4 bases, with 7 bases of the junction left unmatched. The CDR3 loop spans 15 amino acids. The CDR3 reads CAWSVGTGIIYEQYF. CDR3 bases: TGTGCCTGGAGTGTAGGGACAGGGATAATTTACGAGCAGTACTTC.

The chain couples TRBV13 to TRBJ1-5; possible D gene TRBD1, 5 bases. CDR1 is PRHDT, CDR2 FYEKMQ, per germline (reference sequence). The CDR3 runs to 14 residues. Trimming took off 3 bases at V and 4 bases at J, with 10 bases between the two ends. The CDR3, as DNA: TGTGCCAGCAGCTTCGGACGGGGGAATCAGCCCCAGCATTTT. Translation: CASSFGRGNQPQHF.

CDR3 sequence reads: CSGTGEKTQYF. Here the CDR3 DNA reads TGCAGTGGAACAGGCGAGAAGACCCAGTACTTC. The chain combines TRBV20-1 with TRBJ2-5; TRBD1 is a possible D gene (5 bases). Germline values: CDR1 DFQATT, CDR2 SNEGSKA (reference sequence). There are 11 residues in the CDR3. V was trimmed by 7 bases and J by 6 bases, leaving 12 bases between them.

CDR3 sequence: CASSLNLAYEQYF. CDR3 bases: TGTGCCAGCAGCTTAAACTTAGCCTACGAGCAGTACTTC. The chain joins TRBV11-1 to TRBJ2-7; D unclear. V was cut by 2 bases and J by 2 bases, with 7 bases left in between. The CDR3 extends over 13 amino acids. Germline V gives CDR1 SGHAT, CDR2 FQDESV (reference sequence).

Note on this clone: Its ends do not fully match the called genes, so a read error is possible. The chain uses TRBV7-7 and TRBJ2-7; TRBD1 or TRBD2 may be the D gene (5 bases each). This CDR3 has 15 amino acids. CDR1 and CDR2 (germline): SSHAT, FNYEAQ (reference sequence). The CDR3 nucleotides read TGTGCTAGCAGCTTAGCGCAGGGCCCCAACTACGAGCAGTACTTC. Its protein is CASSLAQGPNYEQYF.

In its sample, this clone is medium-sized. This sequence joins TRBV4-1 and TRBJ1-2; D is possibly TRBD1 (5 bases). The CDR3 is 13 residues long. CDR1 is MGHRA and CDR2 is YSYEKL in the germline V gene. V lost 0 bases and J 3 bases, leaving 5 bases between the germline ends. The CDR3 DNA is TGCGCCAGCAGCCAAGACAGGGACTATGGCTACACCTTC. Its translation: CASSQDRDYGYTF.

The chain uses TRBV7-2 and TRBJ2-6; D not resolved. Trimming removed 1 base at V and 4 bases at J, with 8 bases between. Germline V gene data show CDR1 as SGHTA and CDR2 as FQGNSA. The CDR3 has 15 residues. CDR3 region: CASSLVGEGANVLTF. In DNA form, the CDR3 reads TGTGCCAGCAGCTTAGTCGGTGAAGGGGCCAACGTCCTGACTTTC.